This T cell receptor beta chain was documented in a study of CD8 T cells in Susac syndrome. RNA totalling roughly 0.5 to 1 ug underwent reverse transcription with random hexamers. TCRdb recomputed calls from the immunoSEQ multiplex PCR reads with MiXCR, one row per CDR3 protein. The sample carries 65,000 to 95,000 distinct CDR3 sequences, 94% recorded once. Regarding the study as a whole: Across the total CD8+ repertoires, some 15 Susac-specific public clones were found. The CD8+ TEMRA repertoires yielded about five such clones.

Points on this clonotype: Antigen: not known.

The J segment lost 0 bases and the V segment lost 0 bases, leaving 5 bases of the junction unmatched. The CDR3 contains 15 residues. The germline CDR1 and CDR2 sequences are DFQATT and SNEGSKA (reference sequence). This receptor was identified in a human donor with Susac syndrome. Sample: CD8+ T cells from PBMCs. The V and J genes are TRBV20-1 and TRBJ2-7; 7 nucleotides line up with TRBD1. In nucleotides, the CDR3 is TGCAGTGCTAGAGATAGGGGGCAGAGCTCCTACGAGCAGTACTTC. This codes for CSARDRGQSSYEQYF.